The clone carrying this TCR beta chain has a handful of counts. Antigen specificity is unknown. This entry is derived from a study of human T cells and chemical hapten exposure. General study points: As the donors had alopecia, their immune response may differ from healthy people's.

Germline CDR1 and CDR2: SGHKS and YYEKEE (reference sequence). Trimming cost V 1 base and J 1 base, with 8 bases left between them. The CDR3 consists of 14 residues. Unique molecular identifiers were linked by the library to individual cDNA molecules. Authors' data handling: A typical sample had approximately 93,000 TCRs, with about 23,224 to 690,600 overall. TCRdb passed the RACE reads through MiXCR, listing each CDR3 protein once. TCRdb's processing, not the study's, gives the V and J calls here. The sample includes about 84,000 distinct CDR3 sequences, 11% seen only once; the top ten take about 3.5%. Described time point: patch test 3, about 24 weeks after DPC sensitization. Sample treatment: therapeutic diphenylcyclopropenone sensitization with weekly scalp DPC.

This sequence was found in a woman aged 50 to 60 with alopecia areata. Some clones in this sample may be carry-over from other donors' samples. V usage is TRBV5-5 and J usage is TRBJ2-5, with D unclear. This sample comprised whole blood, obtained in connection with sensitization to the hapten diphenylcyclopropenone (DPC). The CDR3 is CASSLRRIQETQYF. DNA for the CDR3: TGTGCCAGCAGCTTGCGACGGATCCAAGAGACCCAGTACTTC.